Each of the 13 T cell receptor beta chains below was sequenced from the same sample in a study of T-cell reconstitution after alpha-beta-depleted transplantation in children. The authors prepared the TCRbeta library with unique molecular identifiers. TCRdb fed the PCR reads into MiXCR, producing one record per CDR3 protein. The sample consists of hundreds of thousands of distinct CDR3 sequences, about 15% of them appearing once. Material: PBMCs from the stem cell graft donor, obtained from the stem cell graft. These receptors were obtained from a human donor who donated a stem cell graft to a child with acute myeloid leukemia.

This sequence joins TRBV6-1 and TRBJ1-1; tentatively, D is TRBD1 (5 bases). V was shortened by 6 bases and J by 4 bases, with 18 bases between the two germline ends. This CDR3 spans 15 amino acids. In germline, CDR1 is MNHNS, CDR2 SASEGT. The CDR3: CASSKGEVTPTEAFF. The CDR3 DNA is TGTGCCAGCAGCAAAGGGGAGGTAACCCCCACTGAAGCTTTCTTT.

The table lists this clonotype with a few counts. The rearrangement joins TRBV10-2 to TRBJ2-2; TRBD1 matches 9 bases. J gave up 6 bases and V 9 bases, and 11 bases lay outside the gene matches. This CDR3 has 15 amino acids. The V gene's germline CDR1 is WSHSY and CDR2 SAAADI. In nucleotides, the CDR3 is TGCGCCAGTCCACTCCCGGGACAGGGATCCGGGGAGCTGTTTTTT. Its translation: CASPLPGQGSGELFF.

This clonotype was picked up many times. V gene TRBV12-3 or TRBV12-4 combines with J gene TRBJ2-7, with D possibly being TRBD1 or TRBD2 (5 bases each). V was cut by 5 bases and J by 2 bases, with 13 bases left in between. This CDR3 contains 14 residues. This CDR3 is CASSRRDGPYEQYF. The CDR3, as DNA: TGTGCCAGCAGTCGACGGGACGGACCCTACGAGCAGTACTTC.

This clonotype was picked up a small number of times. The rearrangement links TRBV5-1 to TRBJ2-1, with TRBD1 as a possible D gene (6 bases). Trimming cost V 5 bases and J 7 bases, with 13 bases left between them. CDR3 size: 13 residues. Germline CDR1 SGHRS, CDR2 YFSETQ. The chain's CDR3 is CASSSGDGNEQFF. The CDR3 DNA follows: TGCGCCAGCAGTTCAGGGGATGGGAATGAGCAGTTCTTC.

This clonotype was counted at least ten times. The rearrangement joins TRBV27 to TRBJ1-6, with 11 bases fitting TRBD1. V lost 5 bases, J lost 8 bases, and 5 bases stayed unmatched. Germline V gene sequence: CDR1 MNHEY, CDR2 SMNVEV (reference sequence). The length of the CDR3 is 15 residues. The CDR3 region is CASSRTGGGYSPLHF. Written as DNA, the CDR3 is TGTGCCAGCAGTAGGACAGGGGGCGGTTATTCACCCCTCCACTTT.

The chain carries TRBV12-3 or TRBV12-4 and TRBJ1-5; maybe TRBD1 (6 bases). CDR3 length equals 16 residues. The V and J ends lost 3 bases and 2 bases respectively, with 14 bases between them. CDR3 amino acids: CASSLGGGVGNQPQHF. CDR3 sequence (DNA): TGTGCCAGCAGTTTGGGGGGCGGGGTGGGCAATCAGCCCCAGCATTTT.

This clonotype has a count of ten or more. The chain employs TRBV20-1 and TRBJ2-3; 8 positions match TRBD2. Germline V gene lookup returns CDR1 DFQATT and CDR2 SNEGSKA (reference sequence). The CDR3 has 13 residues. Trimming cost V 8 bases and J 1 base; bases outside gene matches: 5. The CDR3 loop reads CSLTSGRTDTQYF. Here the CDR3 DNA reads TGCAGTTTAACTAGCGGTCGCACAGATACGCAGTATTTT.

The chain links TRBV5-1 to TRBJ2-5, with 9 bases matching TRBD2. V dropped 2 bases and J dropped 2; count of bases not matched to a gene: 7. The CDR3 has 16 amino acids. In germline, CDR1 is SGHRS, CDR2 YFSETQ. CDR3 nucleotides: TGCGCCAGCAGCTTTGGTGCGGGGGGGCTACAAGAGACCCAGTACTTC. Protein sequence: CASSFGAGGLQETQYF.

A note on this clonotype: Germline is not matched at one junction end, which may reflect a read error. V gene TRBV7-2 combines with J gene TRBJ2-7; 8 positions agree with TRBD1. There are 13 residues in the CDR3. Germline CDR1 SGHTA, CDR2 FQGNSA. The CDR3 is CASSPSGGYVQYF. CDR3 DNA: TGTGCCAGCAGCCCCTCAGGGGGCTACGTGCAGTACTTC.

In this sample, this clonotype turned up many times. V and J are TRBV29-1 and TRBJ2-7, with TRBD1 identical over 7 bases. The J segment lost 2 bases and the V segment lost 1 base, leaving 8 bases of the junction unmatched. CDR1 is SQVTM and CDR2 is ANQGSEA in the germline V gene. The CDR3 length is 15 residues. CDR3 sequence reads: CSVEGDKGATYEQYF. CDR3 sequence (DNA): TGCAGCGTTGAAGGGGACAAGGGGGCGACCTACGAGCAGTACTTC.

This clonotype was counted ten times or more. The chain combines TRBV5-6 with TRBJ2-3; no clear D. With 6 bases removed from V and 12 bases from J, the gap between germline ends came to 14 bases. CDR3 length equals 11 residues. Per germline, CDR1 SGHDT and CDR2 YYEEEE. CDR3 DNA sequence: TGTGCCAGCAATCTCCGGGCCACCCAGTATTTT. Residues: CASNLRATQYF.

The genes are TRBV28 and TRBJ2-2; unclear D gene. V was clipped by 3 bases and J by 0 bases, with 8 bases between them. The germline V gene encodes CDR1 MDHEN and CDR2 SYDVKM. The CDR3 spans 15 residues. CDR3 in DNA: TGTGCCAGCAGTTTCCAGTACACGAACACCGGGGAGCTGTTTTTT. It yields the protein CASSFQYTNTGELFF.

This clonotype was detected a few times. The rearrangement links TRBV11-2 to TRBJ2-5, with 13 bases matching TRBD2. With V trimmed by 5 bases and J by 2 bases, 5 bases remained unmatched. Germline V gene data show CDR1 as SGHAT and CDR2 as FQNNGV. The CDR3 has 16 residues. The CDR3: CASSHGLAGEQETQYF. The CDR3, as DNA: TGTGCCAGCAGCCACGGACTAGCGGGGGAGCAAGAGACCCAGTACTTC.